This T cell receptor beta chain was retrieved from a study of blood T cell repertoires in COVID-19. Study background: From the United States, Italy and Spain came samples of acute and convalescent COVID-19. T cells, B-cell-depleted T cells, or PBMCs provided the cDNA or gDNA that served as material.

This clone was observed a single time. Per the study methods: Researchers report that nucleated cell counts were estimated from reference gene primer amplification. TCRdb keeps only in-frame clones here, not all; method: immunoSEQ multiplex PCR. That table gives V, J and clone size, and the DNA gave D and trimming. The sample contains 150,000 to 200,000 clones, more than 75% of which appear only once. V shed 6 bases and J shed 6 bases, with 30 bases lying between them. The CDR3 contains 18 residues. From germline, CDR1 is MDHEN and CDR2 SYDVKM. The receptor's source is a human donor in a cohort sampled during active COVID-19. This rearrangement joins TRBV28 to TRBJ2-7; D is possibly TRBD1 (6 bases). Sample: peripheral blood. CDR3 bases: TGTGCCAGCAGCCCACCCCGCCCCCGACAGGCAGCTATAGGCGAGCAGTACTTC. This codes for CASSPPRPRQAAIGEQYF.